One sample yielded the 29 T cell receptor beta chains listed below, sequenced in a study of blood T cell repertoires in COVID-19. Sequencing used immunoSEQ multiplex PCR; TCRdb keeps in-frame clones, though not all of them. Altogether 300,000 to 450,000 clones are present, 88% being singletons, with the ten largest covering 0.95% to 1.1%. Source material: PBMCs or T cells enriched from blood (not recorded which). The origin of the receptors is a woman younger than 45 who had been exposed to COVID-19.

This clone was seen only a few times. The CDR3 sequence is CASSPKGQGLMNTEAFF. In DNA, the CDR3 is TGTGCCAGCAGCCCCAAGGGACAGGGCCTCATGAACACTGAAGCTTTCTTT. The rearrangement uses TRBV7-9 and TRBJ1-1; 9 bases match TRBD1. CDR1 is SEHNR and CDR2 is FQNEAQ in the germline V gene (reference sequence). With 5 bases clipped from V and 0 bases from J, the junction kept 10 bases outside the gene matches. This CDR3 contains 17 residues.

The V and J genes are TRBV7-3 and TRBJ1-3; 9 bases map to TRBD1. The trim removed 5 bases at V and 3 bases at J, leaving 17 bases unmatched. Germline CDR1 SGHTA, CDR2 FQGTGA. The CDR3 consists of 19 residues. The CDR3 sequence is CASSEGRFPGQGYGNTIYF. DNA for the CDR3: TGTGCCAGCAGCGAAGGGCGATTTCCGGGACAGGGTTATGGAAACACCATATATTTT.

The chain couples TRBV7-8 to TRBJ1-1; D not resolved. The V end was cut by 3 bases, the J end by 0 bases, with 8 bases between. CDR3 size: 14 residues. CDR1 is SGHVS, CDR2 FQNEAQ, per germline. The chain's CDR3 is CASSFSYMNTEAFF. CDR3 DNA sequence: TGTGCCAGCAGCTTCTCTTATATGAACACTGAAGCTTTCTTT.

V is TRBV5-4 and J is TRBJ1-5, with D uncertain. CDR1 is SGHNT, CDR2 YYREEE, per germline (reference sequence). The CDR3 extends over 13 amino acids. Trimming pared 4 bases from V and 5 bases from J, leaving 10 bases between. The CDR3 here is CASSLLPDQPQHF. The CDR3 DNA follows: TGTGCCAGCAGCCTGTTGCCGGATCAGCCCCAGCATTTT.

The rearrangement links TRBV28 to TRBJ2-3; 8 bases line up with TRBD1. Per germline, CDR1 MDHEN and CDR2 SYDVKM. V was pared by 6 bases and J by 5 bases, with 7 bases of the junction left unmatched. CDR3 size: 14 residues. The CDR3 nucleotides are TGTGCCAGCAGGCAGGGGGCTCTCGGAGATACGCAGTATTTT. Protein product: CASRQGALGDTQYF. The entire variable domain, with the rest obtained from reference TRBV28 and TRBJ2-3, is as follows: DVKVTQSSRYLVKRTGEKVFLECVQDMDHENMFWYRQDPGLGLRLIYFSYDVKMKEKGDIPEGYSVSREKKERFSLILESASTNQTSMYLCASRQGALGDTQYFGPGTRLTVL.

The chain recombines TRBV30 with TRBJ1-2, with D possibly matching TRBD1 (6 bases). The CDR3 is 14 amino acids. The V end was cut by 2 bases, the J end by 4 bases, with 14 bases between. Germline CDR1 and CDR2: GTSNPN and SVGIG (reference sequence). The CDR3 protein is CAWSLRTVTYGYTF. In nucleotides, the CDR3 is TGTGCCTGGAGTTTGCGGACAGTCACCTATGGCTACACCTTC.

The chain has TRBV28 and TRBJ2-7; D remains ambiguous. Germline V gives CDR1 MDHEN, CDR2 SYDVKM. This CDR3 comprises 15 residues. Trimming removed 7 bases from V and 0 bases from J, with 16 bases in between. The DNA for the CDR3 is TGTGCCAGCATTGGCAGCGCCTCCCACTCCTACGAGCAGTACTTC. Residues: CASIGSASHSYEQYF.

V and J are TRBV7-9 and TRBJ2-3; the match to TRBD2 covers 7 bases. V lost 5 bases, J lost 2 bases, and 7 bases stayed unmatched. Germline values: CDR1 SEHNR, CDR2 FQNEAQ (reference sequence). This CDR3 has 15 residues. The CDR3 sequence is CASSIQAGNTDTQYF. DNA for the CDR3: TGTGCCAGCAGCATCCAAGCGGGAAACACAGATACGCAGTATTTT.

The chain links TRBV5-4 to TRBJ1-2; D not certain. CDR1 is SGHNT and CDR2 is YYREEE in the germline V gene (reference sequence). The CDR3 has 15 residues. Between the trimmed V and J ends, which lost 7 bases and 8 bases, there was a span of 24 bases. The CDR3 nucleotides read TGTGCCAGCTCTCTATACCGGGAACTCCTAGAGGGCTACACCTTC. This codes for CASSLYRELLEGYTF.

This clone has just one count. The chain is built from TRBV30 and TRBJ1-5; D is undetermined. Per germline, CDR1 GTSNPN and CDR2 SVGIG (reference sequence). The germline V and J ends were trimmed by 2 bases and 4 bases, with 9 bases remaining between them. This CDR3 contains 13 residues. CDR3 sequence (DNA): TGTGCCTGGAGTTTCGGTAGAAATCAGCCCCAGCATTTT. It is translated as CAWSFGRNQPQHF.

The V call is TRBV7-9, the J call TRBJ2-3; maybe TRBD2 (6 bases). Trimming took off 8 bases at V and 0 bases at J, with 18 bases between the two ends. This CDR3 spans 16 amino acids. Germline CDR1 is SEHNR and CDR2 is FQNEAQ (reference sequence). The DNA for the CDR3 is TGTGCCAGCTCCCCCCAGCGGGCGGGAAGCACAGATACGCAGTATTTT. It specifies CASSPQRAGSTDTQYF. The full variable domain, its missing parts supplied by reference TRBV7-9 and TRBJ2-3, is DTGVSQNPRHKITKRGQNVTFRCDPISEHNRLYWYRQTLGQGPEFLTYFQNEAQLEKSRLLSDRFSAERPKGSFSTLEIQRTEQGDSAMYLCASSPQRAGSTDTQYFGPGTRLTVL.

The chain is built from TRBV11-2 and TRBJ2-1, with 9 bases fitting TRBD1. V lost 4 bases and J lost 2; bases outside the gene matches: 9. The CDR3 runs to 17 residues. The germline V gene encodes CDR1 SGHAT and CDR2 FQNNGV. CDR3 in amino acids: CASSSMLRDRAYNEQFF. In nucleotides, the CDR3 is TGTGCCAGCAGCTCCATGCTCCGGGACAGGGCCTACAATGAGCAGTTCTTC. Full variable domain (outside the CDR3, taken from reference TRBV11-2 and TRBJ2-1): EAGVAQSPRYKIIEKRQSVAFWCNPISGHATLYWYQQILGQGPKLLIQFQNNGVVDDSQLPKDRFSAERLKGVDSTLKIQPAKLEDSAVYLCASSSMLRDRAYNEQFFGPGTRLTVL.

V gene TRBV19 combines with J gene TRBJ2-7; TRBD2 agrees at 11 bases. The CDR3 is 15 residues long. V shed 5 bases, J shed 2 bases, and the junction held 5 bases outside the gene matches. Germline assignment: CDR1 LNHDA and CDR2 SQIVND (reference sequence). The CDR3 bases are TGTGCCAGTAGTCTGGGGGGACTAGCGGCCTACGAGCAGTACTTC. It translates to CASSLGGLAAYEQYF.

V gene TRBV9 combines with J gene TRBJ1-3; D is possibly TRBD1 (6 bases). Germline CDR1 SGDLS, CDR2 YYNGEE. V was pared by 0 bases and J by 9 bases, with 13 bases between. The CDR3 consists of 14 residues. The CDR3 region has the DNA TGTGCCAGCAGCGTAGAATTGTTAGGGGGCACCATATATTTT. This sequence encodes CASSVELLGGTIYF.

The chain couples TRBV10-1 to TRBJ2-1, with a possible D match to TRBD1 (5 bases). The CDR3 extends over 15 amino acids. The V end lost 3 bases, the J end lost 1 base, and 10 bases lay between the germline ends. Germline V gene data show CDR1 as WNHNN and CDR2 as SYGVQD (reference sequence). CDR3 sequence (DNA): TGCGCCAGCAGTGATAGGCAGGGATCCTACAATGAGCAGTTCTTC. It codes for CASSDRQGSYNEQFF.

The chain carries TRBV11-2 and TRBJ2-2; TRBD1 aligns across 8 bases. The CDR3 is made up of 12 amino acids. After removal of 6 bases from V and 7 bases from J, the junction contained 1 base not matched to a gene. CDR1 SGHAT and CDR2 FQNNGV come from the germline V gene. The CDR3 is CASRDRVGELFF. The CDR3 coding sequence is TGTGCCAGCAGGGACAGGGTCGGGGAGCTGTTTTTT. The variable domain in full, completed from reference TRBV11-2 and TRBJ2-2, reads EAGVAQSPRYKIIEKRQSVAFWCNPISGHATLYWYQQILGQGPKLLIQFQNNGVVDDSQLPKDRFSAERLKGVDSTLKIQPAKLEDSAVYLCASRDRVGELFFGEGSRLTVL.

Concerning this clone itself: Other DNA sequences in the same sample also yield this CDR3. The CDR3 spells CASSPPTGVSYEQYF. The CDR3 DNA follows: TGTGCCAGCTCACCACCGACAGGGGTAAGCTACGAGCAGTACTTC. The J gene is TRBJ2-7, the V gene TRBV18; 8 nucleotides line up with TRBD1. CDR1 is KGHSH and CDR2 is LQKENI in the germline V gene. The junction had 4 bases not matched to a gene; V was cut back by 0 bases and J by 3 bases. The CDR3 runs to 15 residues.

The chain is built from TRBV30 and TRBJ2-7; no firm D call. Germline V gene data show CDR1 as GTSNPN and CDR2 as SVGIG (reference sequence). The CDR3 spans 12 residues. V was shortened by 3 bases and J by 0 bases, with 6 bases between the two germline ends. CDR3 nucleotide sequence: TGTGCCTGGAGAGATAGCTCCTACGAGCAGTACTTC. The encoded protein is CAWRDSSYEQYF.

The chain uses TRBV5-6 and TRBJ1-2; D ambiguous. V was cut by 6 bases and J by 4 bases, with 13 bases left in between. The germline gives CDR1 SGHDT, CDR2 YYEEEE. The CDR3 consists of 13 residues. Here the CDR3 reads CASTEVDLYGYTF. CDR3 coding DNA: TGTGCCAGCACGGAGGTCGACCTCTATGGCTACACCTTC.

This chain uses TRBV2 with TRBJ2-7; 7 bases map to TRBD1. This CDR3 region has 11 residues. Germline-derived CDR1 and CDR2 are SNHLY and FYNNEI. V shed 11 bases and J 4 bases; nucleotides not matched to a gene: 5. The CDR3 spells CAGSQGYEQYF. The CDR3 DNA reads as TGTGCCGGATCACAGGGGTACGAGCAGTACTTC.

The J gene is TRBJ2-1, the V gene TRBV11-3, with 8 bases matching TRBD1. Germline V gene sequence: CDR1 SGHNT, CDR2 YENEEA. The CDR3 is 14 residues long. Trimming removed 3 bases from V and 9 bases from J; junction bases left unmatched: 7. The CDR3 here is CASSFLGDRGEQFF. DNA for the CDR3: TGTGCCAGCAGCTTTCTCGGAGACAGGGGTGAGCAGTTCTTC.

In this sample, this clone turned up once. The chain carries TRBV12-3 or TRBV12-4 and TRBJ2-3; a possible D gene is TRBD1 (6 bases). The CDR3 loop spans 13 amino acids. V shed 7 bases and J shed 4 bases, with 12 bases lying between them. The CDR3 region is CASTPNRADTQYF. The DNA of the CDR3 is TGTGCCAGCACCCCTAACAGGGCAGATACGCAGTATTTT.

The chain carries TRBV12-3 or TRBV12-4 and TRBJ2-1; a possible D gene is TRBD2 (5 bases). The CDR3 sequence is 13 residues long. Trimming left V 3 bases short and J 6 bases short, with 9 bases between. DNA of the CDR3: TGTGCCAGCAGTTTGCTAGAGGGCAATGAGCAGTTCTTC. This codes for CASSLLEGNEQFF.

The V and J genes are TRBV15 and TRBJ2-3, with no clear D. The CDR3 length is 15 residues. V dropped 0 bases and J dropped 2 bases, with 9 bases sitting between them. Germline CDR1 is LNHNV and CDR2 is YYDKDF (reference sequence). The CDR3 nucleotides read TGTGCCACCAGCAGAGAGCAGGCTCCCACAGATACGCAGTATTTT. As protein: CATSREQAPTDTQYF.

This chain joins TRBV7-9 and TRBJ1-2; D unresolved. The CDR3 consists of 12 residues. The ends were cut back, 5 bases at V and 6 bases at J, with 10 bases in the middle. Germline V CDR1 and CDR2: SEHNR, FQNEAQ (reference sequence). CDR3 sequence: CASSPRSHGYTF. For the CDR3, the DNA is TGTGCCAGCAGCCCGAGGTCCCATGGCTACACCTTC.

The chain recombines TRBV12-5 with TRBJ2-3; tentative D call: TRBD1 (5 bases). This CDR3 is 19 amino acids long. Germline V lookup: CDR1 LGHNT, CDR2 FRNRAP. Trimming took off 0 bases at V and 2 bases at J, with 21 bases between the two ends. In DNA form, the CDR3 reads TGTGCTAGTGGTTTGGTAGGGGTCCTGACAGAAGCGTTCACAGATACGCAGTATTTT. This encodes CASGLVGVLTEAFTDTQYF.

The chain carries TRBV11-3 and TRBJ2-7; 12 bases map to TRBD2. CDR1 is SGHNT, CDR2 YENEEA, per germline. V gave up 5 bases and J gave up 5 bases; unmatched junction bases: 7. The CDR3 is made up of 15 amino acids. The CDR3 DNA follows: TGTGCCAGCAGCCTGAGGACTAGCGGGAACCACGAGCAGTACTTC. Its translation: CASSLRTSGNHEQYF.

This rearrangement joins TRBV5-6 to TRBJ1-5; D is perhaps TRBD1 (5 bases). This CDR3 comprises 16 residues. The ends were cut back, 0 bases at V and 1 base at J, with 11 bases in the middle. Looked up from germline, CDR1 is SGHDT and CDR2 is YYEEEE. The CDR3 nucleotides are TGTGCCAGCAGCTTGGCCGGGGGAGAGAGCAATCAGCCCCAGCATTTT. It is translated as CASSLAGGESNQPQHF.

This CDR3 reads CASSLDHYGSTFF. The CDR3 DNA reads as TGTGCCAGCAGCTTAGATCATTACGGGAGCACATTCTTC. The rearrangement links TRBV11-3 to TRBJ2-1; TRBD2 might be the D (6 bases). V was shortened by 0 bases and J by 16 bases, with 16 bases between the two germline ends. This CDR3 is 13 amino acids long. In germline, CDR1 is SGHNT, CDR2 YENEEA.